The 25 T cell receptor beta chains below all came from one sample that was sequenced in a study of CD8+ T cells in alopecia areata (dated by TCRdb to 2016 to 2019). Library preparation used the immunoSEQ multiplex PCR assay. To provide template for TCR sequencing, every sample had RNA extracted and reverse transcribed into cDNA. TCRdb holds this immuneACCESS table with in-frame rearrangements only. Some clones are missing; in checked studies, unresolved V genes explain under half, and the rest has no known cause. This sample lists around 270,000 clones; 55% to 70% were detected once. The ten largest clones add up to more than 1.5% of the sample. The sample's time point label, decoded: 20 to 30 weeks on oral tofacitinib. The sample's treatment or condition label is to be understood as: oral pan-JAK inhibitor, 5-10 mg twice daily. Source: CD4+ T cells sorted from blood, taken at week 24, from a patient treated with tofacitinib. The origin of the receptors is a human donor with alopecia areata.

This chain links TRBV5-1 with TRBJ2-5; D tentatively reads TRBD1 or TRBD2 (5 bases each). Germline V CDR1 and CDR2: SGHRS, YFSETQ. Deletions cut 4 bases from V and 9 bases from J, with 13 bases between. This CDR3 is built from 12 residues. The CDR3 DNA is TGCGCCAGCAGCGGGAGTGGGGGTCCCCAGTACTTC. Its protein is CASSGSGGPQYF.

Comment on this clone: The same CDR3 is also encoded by other DNA sequences in this sample. The genes are TRBV5-1 and TRBJ2-3; D gene ambiguous. This CDR3 spans 12 amino acids. The V gene's germline CDR1 is SGHRS and CDR2 YFSETQ. V lost 4 bases and J 0 bases, leaving 3 bases between the germline ends. CDR3 amino acids: CASSVSTDTQYF. The DNA for the CDR3 is TGCGCCAGCAGCGTGAGCACAGATACGCAGTATTTT.

The V call is TRBV30, the J call TRBJ1-1; D is undetermined. Germline V gene sequence: CDR1 GTSNPN, CDR2 SVGIG (reference sequence). Trimming cost V 2 bases and J 0 bases, with 4 bases left between them. The CDR3 runs 12 residues. CDR3 nucleotide sequence: TGTGCCTGGAGTATCATGAACACTGAAGCTTTCTTT. This encodes CAWSIMNTEAFF.

In its sample, this clone was seen a few times. This chain connects TRBV27 to TRBJ2-7, with 7 bases fitting TRBD1. There are 14 residues in the CDR3. V gave up 5 bases and J gave up 1 base; unmatched junction bases: 5. Germline CDR1 and CDR2: MNHEY and SMNVEV (reference sequence). The DNA of the CDR3 is TGTGCCAGCAGTCCGGGACAGCGATCCTACGAGCAGTACTTC. Residues: CASSPGQRSYEQYF.

This clone was seen only a few times. V usage is TRBV7-2 and J usage is TRBJ2-7, with D hard to call. The CDR3 extends over 16 amino acids. In germline, CDR1 is SGHTA, CDR2 FQGNSA. The V end was cut by 2 bases, the J end by 5 bases, with 19 bases between. CDR3 residues: CASSLQGMAFGNEQYF. CDR3 bases: TGTGCCAGCAGCTTACAAGGGATGGCATTTGGGAACGAGCAGTACTTC.

Turning to this clone: In the same sample, other DNA sequences code for this CDR3. The CDR3 protein is CASSYSSETQYF. DNA of the CDR3: TGTGCCAGCAGTTACTCCTCGGAGACCCAGTACTTC. The chain employs TRBV6-6 and TRBJ2-5; no firm D call. V was cut by 0 bases and J by 5 bases, with 4 bases left in between. CDR3 length: 12 residues. The germline CDR1 and CDR2 sequences are MNHNY and SVGAGI (reference sequence).

The chain uses TRBV6-4 and TRBJ2-1, with 8 bases that match TRBD2. Germline CDR1 reads MRHNA; CDR2 reads SNTAGT. V lost 8 bases to trimming and J lost 12 bases; unmatched junction nucleotides: 12. This CDR3 has 13 amino acids. The CDR3 DNA reads as TGTGCCAGCTCTAACGGACTAGCAGGTGGGCAGTTCTTC. Its translation: CASSNGLAGGQFF.

The J gene is TRBJ2-3, the V gene TRBV30; possibly TRBD1 or TRBD2 for D (5 bases each). Trimming left V 5 bases short and J 0 bases short, with 12 bases between. There are 14 residues in the CDR3. The germline gives CDR1 GTSNPN, CDR2 SVGIG (reference sequence). The CDR3 DNA reads TGTGCCTGGTCCGCAGGGAGAAGCACAGATACGCAGTATTTT. Its protein is CAWSAGRSTDTQYF.

This clone has a single count. The same CDR3 is also encoded by other DNA sequences in this sample. CDR3 sequence: CASSPLETQYF. The DNA for the CDR3 is TGTGCCAGCAGTCCCCTTGAGACCCAGTACTTC. The rearrangement joins TRBV7-9 to TRBJ2-5; D gene ambiguous. V lost 6 bases, J lost 5 bases, and 7 bases lay in between. CDR1 and CDR2 from the germline V gene are SEHNR and FQNEAQ (reference sequence). The CDR3 spans 11 residues.

The rearrangement uses TRBV30 and TRBJ1-6, with D maybe TRBD1 (5 bases). Germline assignment: CDR1 GTSNPN and CDR2 SVGIG (reference sequence). The CDR3 is made up of 14 amino acids. The V gene lost 8 bases and the J gene lost 3 bases, with 14 bases spanning the gap. CDR3 loop: CAINRGDYNSPLHF. CDR3 DNA sequence: TGTGCCATCAACCGGGGGGACTATAATTCACCCCTCCACTTT.

This clone appeared a few times. The V and J genes are TRBV21-1 and TRBJ1-2; the D segment call TRBD1 is taken from the table without a DNA check. TRBV21-1 is deemed a pseudogene. CDR3 length: 15 residues. The CDR3 bases are TGTGCCAGCAGCAAAGGGAGGGACAGGCCCTATGGCTACACCTTC. It specifies CASSKGRDRPYGYTF.

V is TRBV29-1 and J is TRBJ1-6; D possibly corresponds to TRBD1 (5 bases). The CDR3 runs 14 residues. Trimming took off 5 bases at V and 6 bases at J, with 14 bases between the two ends. The V gene's germline CDR1 is SQVTM and CDR2 ANQGSEA. The CDR3 DNA is TGCAGCGTTTCCCTGGGGGGGTCTAATTCACCCCTCCACTTT. It is translated as CSVSLGGSNSPLHF.

This clone turned up a few times. V and J are TRBV23-1 and TRBJ2-6, with 8 positions matching TRBD1. TRBV23-1 belongs to the ORF category, with a function that is uncertain. CDR3 length: 19 amino acids. The V segment lost 4 bases and the J segment 8 bases; nucleotides outside the gene matches: 19. The DNA for the CDR3 is TGCGCCAGCAGTCGACGGACAGGGTCCACTTCTACACTGCCCAACGTCCTGACTTTC. The encoded protein is CASSRRTGSTSTLPNVLTF.

The chain combines TRBV5-1 with TRBJ2-5; D unresolved. The germline V and J ends were trimmed by 2 bases and 1 base, with 9 bases remaining between them. CDR3 length: 14 residues. Germline CDR1 SGHRS, CDR2 YFSETQ. In nucleotides, the CDR3 is TGCGCCAGCAGCTTTGGGCAGCTCCAAGAGACCCAGTACTTC. This codes for CASSFGQLQETQYF.

In this sample, this clone turned up a few times. This chain uses TRBV27 with TRBJ2-2; 11 bases map to TRBD1. After removal of 3 bases from V and 4 bases from J, the junction contained 22 bases not matched to a gene. CDR1 is MNHEY, CDR2 SMNVEV, per germline (reference sequence). There are 22 residues in the CDR3. The DNA of the CDR3 is TGTGCCAGCAGTTTGTCTGGATGGACAGGGGGCGTCGGTCGAGGTGGCACCGGGGAGCTGTTTTTT. It is translated as CASSLSGWTGGVGRGGTGELFF.

This chain links TRBV9 with TRBJ2-1, with 7 bases identical to TRBD1. Unmatched junction bases numbered 12, after V lost 4 bases and J lost 2 bases. Looked up from germline, CDR1 is SGDLS and CDR2 is YYNGEE. This CDR3 is built from 17 residues. The CDR3 DNA reads TGTGCCAGCAGCCCAAGGACAGGCCGACGAACCTACAATGAGCAGTTCTTC. It encodes CASSPRTGRRTYNEQFF.

Comment on this clone: This CDR3 is also generated by other DNA sequences in the sample. DNA for the CDR3: TGCGCCAGCAGCTTGGACAGGGCAGAGACCCAGTACTTC. This encodes CASSLDRAETQYF. The V gene is TRBV5-1, the J gene TRBJ2-5; D perhaps matches TRBD1 (6 bases). The CDR3 loop spans 13 amino acids. CDR1 and CDR2 from the germline V gene are SGHRS and YFSETQ. V lost 0 bases, J lost 4 bases, and 7 bases lay in between.

The chain has TRBV9 and TRBJ2-1, with 9 bases matching TRBD1. J lost 0 bases, V lost 5 bases, and 3 bases had no gene match. Germline CDR1 SGDLS, CDR2 YYNGEE. The CDR3 has 15 residues. For the CDR3, the DNA is TGTGCCAGCAGGGGACAGGGAGGCTCCTACAATGAGCAGTTCTTC. Amino acid sequence: CASRGQGGSYNEQFF. The full variable domain, with the rest looked up from reference TRBV9 and TRBJ2-1, is DSGVTQTPKHLITATGQRVTLRCSPRSGDLSVYWYQQSLDQGLQFLIQYYNGEERAKGNILERFSAQQFPDLHSELNLSSLELGDSALYFCASRGQGGSYNEQFFGPGTRLTVL.

The sample holds a few counts of this clone. V and J are TRBV13 and TRBJ1-5, with D possibly TRBD1 on 5 matching bases. CDR3 size: 16 residues. Deletions cut 5 bases from V and 3 bases from J, with 17 bases between. Germline CDR1 and CDR2: PRHDT and FYEKMQ (reference sequence). The CDR3 DNA is TGTGCCAGCAGCCCTGGGGCGGCGCGGGTCAATCAGCCCCAGCATTTT. It specifies CASSPGAARVNQPQHF.

The chain carries TRBV15 and TRBJ1-4; D unresolved. V was pared by 1 base and J by 8 bases, with 8 bases between. The CDR3 runs to 13 residues. Germline V gene lookup returns CDR1 LNHNV and CDR2 YYDKDF (reference sequence). The CDR3 protein is CATSRVRREKLFF. For the CDR3, the DNA is TGTGCCACCAGCAGAGTTCGAAGAGAAAAACTGTTTTTT. The variable domain in full, completed from reference TRBV15 and TRBJ1-4, reads DAMVIQNPRYQVTQFGKPVTLSCSQTLNHNVMYWYQQKSSQAPKLLFHYYDKDFNNEADTPDNFQSRRPNTSFCFLDIRSPGLGDTAMYLCATSRVRREKLFFGSGTQLSVL.

CDR3 coding DNA: TGCGCCAGCAGCTTCACGACCTCTGGGGCCAACGTCCTGACTTTC. This encodes CASSFTTSGANVLTF. V is TRBV5-1 and J is TRBJ2-6; D remains ambiguous. The CDR3 spans 15 residues. The germline V gene has CDR1 SGHRS and CDR2 YFSETQ. The V gene lost 2 bases and the J gene lost 0 bases, with 6 bases spanning the gap.

The chain couples TRBV29-1 to TRBJ1-2; 8 nucleotides align to TRBD1. Germline CDR1 SQVTM, CDR2 ANQGSEA. The CDR3 loop spans 14 amino acids. V trimming: 3 bases; J trimming: 2 bases; junction bases outside the gene matches: 5. The DNA for the CDR3 is TGCAGCGTTGACCAAACAGGGGGGAACTATGGCTACACCTTC. Translating gives CSVDQTGGNYGYTF.

This chain joins TRBV4-2 and TRBJ2-3; tentative D call: TRBD2 (6 bases). CDR1 and CDR2 from the germline V gene are LGHNA and YNFKEQ. The CDR3 sequence is 15 residues long. The ends were cut back, 0 bases at V and 2 bases at J, with 9 bases in the middle. The CDR3 DNA reads TGTGCCAGCAGCCAAGATTTACTAGCCACAGATACGCAGTATTTT. Residues: CASSQDLLATDTQYF.

This clone has only a few counts. This chain connects TRBV7-2 to TRBJ1-5, with unresolved D. Germline lookup yields CDR1 SGHTA and CDR2 FQGNSA. CDR3 length: 13 residues. Trimming took off 3 bases at V and 3 bases at J, with 6 bases between the two ends. The CDR3 here is CASSFGPNQPQHF. CDR3 DNA: TGTGCCAGCAGCTTCGGGCCCAATCAGCCCCAGCATTTT.

This clone was detected many times. V usage is TRBV5-6 and J usage is TRBJ2-2; 9 bases are shared with TRBD1. The V and J ends lost 6 bases and 7 bases, in that order; junction bases with no gene match: 7. Germline CDR1 SGHDT, CDR2 YYEEEE. The CDR3 totals 14 residues. The CDR3 DNA reads as TGTGCCAGCACCGGACAGGGGATTGGCGGGGAGCTGTTTTTT. Its protein is CASTGQGIGGELFF.